This T cell receptor (beta chain) was recorded in a study of tumor T cells in aggressive B-cell lymphoma. Generated by immunoSEQ multiplex PCR, the TCRdb table keeps only in-frame clones and is missing some. The sample lists several thousand clones; 91% were seen once. V lost 1 base to trimming and J lost 3 bases; unmatched junction nucleotides: 3. Germline loops: CDR1 SEHNR, CDR2 FQNEAQ (reference sequence). CDR3 length equals 14 residues. The sequenced sample consisted of tumor tissue. The V and J genes are TRBV7-9 and TRBJ2-7, with 7 positions matching TRBD1. The TCR sequence derives from an adult with diffuse large B cell lymphoma. The CDR3 loop reads CASSLGGGGYEQYF. Here the CDR3 DNA reads TGTGCCAGCAGCTTAGGAGGGGGCGGCTACGAGCAGTACTTC.